Below, 8 T cell receptor beta chains from the same sample are listed, as sequenced in a study of blood T cell repertoires in COVID-19. The data were produced by immunoSEQ multiplex PCR, yet TCRdb's version contains in-frame clones alone and is incomplete. The table includes some 64,000 clones, about four fifths detected once. Sequencing used peripheral blood. These receptors originate from a man aged 60 to 75 with COVID-19, enrolled during active disease.

The chain is built from TRBV7-3 and TRBJ1-4; 7 nucleotides line up with TRBD1. The CDR3 consists of 18 residues. Germline-derived CDR1 and CDR2 are SGHTA and FQGTGA. V shed 4 bases, J shed 4 bases, and the junction held 15 bases outside the gene matches. The CDR3 nucleotides read TGTGCCAGCAGCTCCGGACAGGAGACTACCGGGAGTAATGAAAAACTGTTTTTT. It yields the protein CASSSGQETTGSNEKLFF.

The chain recombines TRBV24-1 with TRBJ2-5, with 9 nucleotides matching TRBD1. This CDR3 is built from 13 residues. Germline V gene sequence: CDR1 KGHDR, CDR2 SFDVKD. Germline trimming cut 6 bases from V and 5 bases from J; bases unmatched to any gene: 3. In DNA, the CDR3 is TGTGCCACCAGTACGGACAGGGGTGAGACCCAGTACTTC. It encodes CATSTDRGETQYF.

This chain links TRBV12-3 or TRBV12-4 with TRBJ1-2; 10 bases agree with TRBD1. Trimming cost V 4 bases and J 13 bases; bases outside gene matches: 9. The CDR3 covers 13 residues. CDR3 region: CASSSNDRGLATF. Written as DNA, the CDR3 is TGTGCCAGCAGTTCCAACGACAGGGGGCTTGCCACCTTC.

The rearrangement links TRBV7-9 to TRBJ1-1, with TRBD1 identical over 7 bases. The length of the CDR3 is 12 residues. Looked up from germline, CDR1 is SEHNR and CDR2 is FQNEAQ (reference sequence). V trimming: 8 bases; J trimming: 0 bases; junction bases outside the gene matches: 0. The CDR3 sequence: CASDRVNTEAFF. Here the CDR3 DNA reads TGTGCCAGCGACAGGGTGAACACTGAAGCTTTCTTT.

V usage is TRBV7-9 and J usage is TRBJ1-2; D unresolved. V was pared by 1 base and J by 4 bases, with 10 bases between. The CDR3 contains 14 residues. Germline V lookup: CDR1 SEHNR, CDR2 FQNEAQ (reference sequence). CDR3 DNA: TGTGCCAGCAGCTTAGGGGCAGGCGCCTATGGCTACACCTTC. The encoded protein is CASSLGAGAYGYTF.

This rearrangement joins TRBV6-4 to TRBJ1-3; D ambiguous. V was trimmed by 0 bases and J by 0 bases, leaving 12 bases between them. Germline-derived CDR1 and CDR2 are MRHNA and SNTAGT. The CDR3 is 17 residues long. The CDR3 bases are TGTGCCAGCAGTGACTCGAGGTACGGAAGCTCTGGAAACACCATATATTTT. Its translation: CASSDSRYGSSGNTIYF.

The V call is TRBV10-2, the J call TRBJ2-3; no definite D call. This CDR3 has 14 residues. The ends were cut back, 3 bases at V and 0 bases at J, with 7 bases in the middle. Looked up from germline, CDR1 is WSHSY and CDR2 is SAAADI. CDR3 in amino acids: CASSEWQSTDTQYF. CDR3 coding DNA: TGCGCCAGCAGTGAATGGCAGAGCACAGATACGCAGTATTTT.

The chain employs TRBV7-2 and TRBJ1-1, with D unclear. V lost 3 bases and J 0 bases, leaving 11 bases between the germline ends. The CDR3 length is 15 residues. Germline V gene lookup returns CDR1 SGHTA and CDR2 FQGNSA. DNA of the CDR3: TGTGCCAGCAGCTTCTCTAGAGGAATGAACACTGAAGCTTTCTTT. Translated: CASSFSRGMNTEAFF.